This entry lists 11 T cell receptor beta chains sequenced from one sample in a study of regulatory and conventional T cells in breast cancer. TCRdb ran MiXCR on the PCR reads and lists one entry per CDR3 protein. The sample carries 9,000 to 13,000 distinct CDR3 sequences, about 32% recorded once. Sample: conventional T cells from blood. The source of these receptors is a male donor in good health.

This chain joins TRBV7-8 and TRBJ1-6, with 7 bases identical to TRBD1. CDR3 length equals 15 residues. Germline trimming cut 0 bases from V and 7 bases from J; bases unmatched to any gene: 3. The germline V gene encodes CDR1 SGHVS and CDR2 FQNEAQ. Here the CDR3 reads CASSLATGWNSPLHF. The DNA of the CDR3 is TGTGCCAGCAGCTTAGCGACAGGGTGGAATTCACCCCTCCACTTT.

Worth noting for this clonotype: This could be a read error, since a much larger clone is one nucleotide away. The J gene is TRBJ1-5, the V gene TRBV10-3, with TRBD1 as a possible D gene (6 bases). With 10 bases removed from V and 6 bases from J, the gap between germline ends came to 13 bases. CDR3 length equals 12 residues. Germline CDR1 and CDR2: ENHRY and SYGVKD. CDR3 in DNA: TGTGCCACCAGAGGACAGAGTCAGCCCCAGCATTTT. It specifies CATRGQSQPQHF.

The V and J genes are TRBV7-2 and TRBJ1-1; 7 nucleotides align to TRBD1. J lost 0 bases, V lost 5 bases, and 12 bases had no gene match. This CDR3 is built from 17 residues. Germline CDR1 and CDR2: SGHTA and FQGNSA. CDR3 in DNA: TGTGCCAGCAGCCTTTTGATCAACAGGGGCATGAACACTGAAGCTTTCTTT. Protein: CASSLLINRGMNTEAFF.

This clonotype has just a few counts. Given a much more abundant clone one base away, this may be a read error. The chain employs TRBV20-1 and TRBJ2-1, with D possibly matching TRBD2 (5 bases). The germline V gene has CDR1 DFQATT and CDR2 SNEGSKA (reference sequence). The CDR3 consists of 12 residues. The CDR3 spells CSAPDSCNEQFF. The DNA for the CDR3 is TGCAGTGCCCCGGACTCCTGCAATGAGCAGTTCTTC.

This chain joins TRBV12-3 or TRBV12-4 and TRBJ2-7; D gene ambiguous. The ends were cut back, 5 bases at V and 4 bases at J, with 18 bases in the middle. CDR3 length equals 15 residues. The CDR3 DNA follows: TGTGCCAGCAGTCTGACCTTTCTTGGGATGTACGAGCAGTACTTC. Translating gives CASSLTFLGMYEQYF.

In regard to this clonotype: With a much larger clone just one base away, this may be a read error. The chain joins TRBV11-3 to TRBJ2-6; D perhaps matches TRBD1 (5 bases). CDR1 and CDR2 (germline): SGHNT, YENEEA. CDR3 length: 12 amino acids. CDR3 region: CASSSGASVLTF. DNA for the CDR3: TGTGCCAGCAGCTCTGGGGCCAGCGTCCTGACTTTC. The full variable domain, with the rest looked up from reference TRBV11-3 and TRBJ2-6, is EAGVVQSPRYKIIEKKQPVAFWCNPISGHNTLYWYLQNLGQGPELLIRYENEEAVDDSQLPKDRFSAERLKGVDSTLKIQPAELGDSAVYLCASSSGASVLTFGAGSRLTVL.

The chain combines TRBV28 with TRBJ2-5; D is unclear. The CDR3 length is 13 residues. Trimming took 6 bases from V and 4 from J, leaving 12 bases between them. Per the germline V gene, CDR1 is MDHEN and CDR2 is SYDVKM. CDR3 loop: CASRRDLPETQYF. The CDR3 DNA follows: TGTGCCAGCAGAAGAGACCTGCCAGAGACCCAGTACTTC. Filled out from reference TRBV28 and TRBJ2-5, the complete variable domain reads DVKVTQSSRYLVKRTGEKVFLECVQDMDHENMFWYRQDPGLGLRLIYFSYDVKMKEKGDIPEGYSVSREKKERFSLILESASTNQTSMYLCASRRDLPETQYFGPGTRLLVL.

The chain combines TRBV5-4 with TRBJ1-4, with D unclear. The germline CDR1 and CDR2 sequences are SGHNT and YYREEE (reference sequence). Trimming removed 4 bases at V and 12 bases at J, with 25 bases between. The CDR3 loop spans 16 amino acids. The CDR3 sequence is CASSPPEANAMSQLFF. The CDR3 bases are TGTGCCAGCAGCCCCCCAGAAGCCAACGCCATGAGTCAACTGTTTTTT.

J is TRBJ1-2 and V is TRBV12-3 or TRBV12-4, with TRBD1 as a possible D gene (5 bases). The CDR3 runs to 12 residues. Trimming removed 2 bases from V and 6 bases from J, with 7 bases in between. This CDR3 reads CASSLKGNGYTF. The CDR3 DNA sequence: TGTGCCAGCAGTTTAAAGGGGAATGGCTACACCTTC.

By frequency in the sample, this clonotype is large. This chain connects TRBV7-2 to TRBJ2-3; tentatively, D is TRBD2 (5 bases). This CDR3 is built from 15 residues. Deletions cut 5 bases from V and 2 bases from J, with 14 bases between. Per the germline V gene, CDR1 is SGHTA and CDR2 is FQGNSA. The CDR3 loop reads CASSPTGVTTDTQYF. As DNA, the CDR3 is TGTGCCAGCAGCCCGACCGGGGTGACCACAGATACGCAGTATTTT.

The CDR3 sequence is CASSSGYPGIYGYTF. The CDR3 DNA reads as TGCGCCAGCAGCTCGGGCTATCCAGGGATCTATGGCTACACCTTC. V gene TRBV5-1 combines with J gene TRBJ1-2, with a possible D match to TRBD1 (5 bases). This CDR3 contains 15 residues. V lost 3 bases to trimming and J lost 4 bases, with 16 bases between them. Germline V CDR1 and CDR2: SGHRS, YFSETQ.